The entry below gives a single TCR beta chain sequence along with its context. This entry belongs to a study of blood T cell repertoires in COVID-19. Deletions cut 5 bases from V and 2 bases from J, with 13 bases between. The CDR3 covers 14 residues. Germline CDR1 is SNHLY and CDR2 is FYNNEI. Sequencing was performed with immunoSEQ multiplex PCR; in TCRdb, only in-frame clones are kept and a portion is missing. The data hold about 120,000 clones, with roughly 90% observed a single time. The chain is built from TRBV2 and TRBJ2-7; a weak D match, TRBD1 (8 bases). Source material: peripheral blood. This sequence originates from a human donor in a cohort sampled during active COVID-19. Here the CDR3 reads CASSWGGQAYEQYF. Written as DNA, the CDR3 is TGTGCCAGCAGTTGGGGGGGACAGGCCTACGAGCAGTACTTC.